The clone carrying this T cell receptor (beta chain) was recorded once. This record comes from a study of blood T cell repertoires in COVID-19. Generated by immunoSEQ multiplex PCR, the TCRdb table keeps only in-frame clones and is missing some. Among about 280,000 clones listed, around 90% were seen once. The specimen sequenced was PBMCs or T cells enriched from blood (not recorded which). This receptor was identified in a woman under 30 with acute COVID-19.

This CDR3 reads CASSYSGNTYNEQFF. The CDR3 nucleotides read TGTGCCAGCAGTTACAGCGGGAATACCTACAATGAGCAGTTCTTC. The chain uses TRBV6-5 and TRBJ2-1; TRBD2 matches at 7 bases. This CDR3 region has 15 residues. Looked up from germline, CDR1 is MNHEY and CDR2 is SVGAGI. J was trimmed by 2 bases and V by 2 bases; bases with no gene match: 3.